This T cell receptor beta chain is from a study of cytomegalovirus exposure and HLA in healthy donors. The overall study: Early released data comprised 80 million to 90 million unique TCRs from HLA-typed donors. The study's findings and limits: The authors listed approximately 160 TCR beta chains as cytomegalovirus-associated.

The PCR made use of 60 Vbeta and 13 Jbeta primers. Here immunoSEQ multiplex PCR was the method, and the copy in TCRdb shows in-frame clones only, minus some. The table has around 40,000 clones, roughly 60% seen once. Points on this clone: As yet, its antigen is unknown. At the DNA level, this CDR3 is encoded by other sequences in the same sample as well.

The sequence came from a human donor in good health. The sequenced material came from PBMCs.

The DNA of the CDR3 is TGCGCCAGCAGCTCACAAGAGACCCAGTACTTC. Translated: CASSSQETQYF. The rearrangement links TRBV5-1 to TRBJ2-5; no clear D. In germline, CDR1 is SGHRS, CDR2 YFSETQ. The V gene lost 3 bases and the J gene lost 2 bases, with 2 bases spanning the gap. The CDR3 runs 11 residues.